The TCR beta chain described here comes from a study of blood T cell repertoires in COVID-19. Germline V gene data show CDR1 as LGHDT and CDR2 as YNNKEL (reference sequence). This CDR3 spans 14 amino acids. J lost 6 bases, V lost 5 bases, and 5 bases had no gene match. TCRdb's copy holds only in-frame clones and misses some; the assay was immunoSEQ multiplex PCR. The table has about 150,000 clones, 88% seen once. The sequenced material came from peripheral blood. The chain recombines TRBV3-1 (or the pseudogene TRBV3-2) with TRBJ1-1; 11 bases map to TRBD1. The source of this sequence is a human donor with COVID-19, enrolled during active disease. The donor label of this sample is uncertain. DNA for the CDR3: TGTGCCAGCAGCTGGGGGACAGGGGGAGCTGAAGCTTTCTTT. This gives the protein CASSWGTGGAEAFF.